Below, 28 T cell receptor beta chains from the same sample are listed, as sequenced in a study of OX40 agonist ivuxolimab in advanced cancers. Profiled with immunoSEQ multiplex PCR; TCRdb holds only in-frame clones, not every one. The table lists under 70,000 clones, approximately 84% of them singletons. This sample comprised CD4+ or CD8+ T cells sorted from blood, obtained in a trial of the OX40 agonist ivuxolimab. Source of these receptors: an adult with an advanced solid tumor such as melanoma, head and neck, liver or kidney cancer.

This clone was detected once. The V and J genes are TRBV7-3 and TRBJ1-2; the D is unclear. The CDR3 has 14 residues. The ends were cut back, 0 bases at V and 5 bases at J, with 10 bases in the middle. Germline CDR1 SGHTA, CDR2 FQGTGA. In nucleotides, the CDR3 is TGTGCCAGCAGCTTAACCGGGGATGGGTATGGCTACACCTTC. It encodes CASSLTGDGYGYTF.

The chain is built from TRBV7-2 and TRBJ1-2; TRBD1 aligns across 9 bases. V was clipped by 4 bases and J by 6 bases; unmatched bases: 9. The germline gives CDR1 SGHTA, CDR2 FQGNSA. This CDR3 is 15 amino acids long. DNA for the CDR3: TGTGCCAGCAGCTCCAGGACAGGGGAAGCGAATGGCTACACCTTC. As protein: CASSSRTGEANGYTF.

The chain employs TRBV28 and TRBJ1-4; 8 positions agree with TRBD1. CDR1 is MDHEN, CDR2 SYDVKM, per germline. The CDR3 extends over 17 amino acids. The J segment lost 2 bases and the V segment lost 1 base, leaving 6 bases of the junction unmatched. The CDR3 DNA follows: TGTGCCAGCAGTTTATCCGTCAGGGGGCCGACTAATGAAAAACTGTTTTTT. This encodes CASSLSVRGPTNEKLFF.

Note on this clone: The CDR3 ends on some other residue instead of the conserved phenylalanine or tryptophan, so this is likely a read error. Distinct nucleotide sequences in the sample also encode this CDR3. The chain is built from TRBV9 and TRBJ1-6, with 9 bases matching TRBD1. The CDR3 length is 15 residues. Trimming took 2 bases from V and 10 from J; bases not matched to a gene: 7. Germline CDR1 SGDLS, CDR2 YYNGEE. The CDR3 nucleotides read TGTGCCAGCAGCGTTGCCGGGACAGGGACATCACCCCTCCACCTT. Its protein product is CASSVAGTGTSPLHL.

The V and J genes are TRBV28 and TRBJ1-6, with unresolved D. This CDR3 has 12 residues. Trimming took 8 bases from V and 3 from J, leaving 5 bases between them. The germline V gene has CDR1 MDHEN and CDR2 SYDVKM. The CDR3 region is CASGHYNSPLHF. In nucleotides, the CDR3 is TGTGCCAGCGGGCACTATAATTCACCCCTCCACTTT.

This chain connects TRBV6-6 to TRBJ2-3; D may match TRBD1 or TRBD2 (5 bases each). V gave up 2 bases and J gave up 2 bases, with 8 bases separating them. The CDR3 extends over 14 amino acids. Germline V gene lookup returns CDR1 MNHNY and CDR2 SVGAGI (reference sequence). CDR3 sequence reads: CASSYGGYTDTQYF. CDR3 nucleotide sequence: TGTGCCAGCAGTTACGGGGGATACACAGATACGCAGTATTTT.

This chain uses TRBV4-1 with TRBJ1-4, with D tentatively TRBD1 (5 bases). The CDR3 sequence is 14 residues long. The germline gives CDR1 MGHRA, CDR2 YSYEKL. The ends were cut back, 1 base at V and 7 bases at J, with 10 bases in the middle. In DNA form, the CDR3 reads TGCGCCAGCAGCCAAGGGCAGGGACGTGAAAAACTGTTTTTT. Amino acids: CASSQGQGREKLFF.

The V gene is TRBV7-9, the J gene TRBJ2-2; D uncertain. The germline V gene has CDR1 SEHNR and CDR2 FQNEAQ (reference sequence). This CDR3 has 13 amino acids. V was trimmed by 0 bases and J by 5 bases, leaving 4 bases between them. CDR3 loop: CASSLAETGELFF. CDR3 nucleotides: TGTGCCAGCAGCTTAGCCGAGACCGGGGAGCTGTTTTTT.

This clone has a single count. The gene calls are TRBV6-5 and TRBJ2-2; 7 bases fit TRBD2. J was trimmed by 5 bases and V by 6 bases; bases with no gene match: 3. This CDR3 is 13 amino acids long. Germline lookup yields CDR1 MNHEY and CDR2 SVGAGI. CDR3 DNA sequence: TGTGCCAGCAGGCCGGGACTAACCGGGGAGCTGTTTTTT. Its protein product is CASRPGLTGELFF.

The V gene is TRBV6-5, the J gene TRBJ2-1; 8 bases are shared with TRBD1. This CDR3 is built from 11 residues. CDR1 and CDR2 from the germline V gene are MNHEY and SVGAGI. V lost 11 bases, J lost 8 bases, and 5 bases stayed unmatched. CDR3 nucleotides: TGTGCCTCCGGACAGGGCGATGAGCAGTTCTTC. Encoded protein: CASGQGDEQFF.

V is TRBV2 and J is TRBJ1-4, with a possible D match to TRBD1 (6 bases). Trimming shortened V by 1 base and J by 7 bases, and 25 bases separated the two germline ends. The CDR3 has 19 residues. The germline V gene has CDR1 SNHLY and CDR2 FYNNEI. The CDR3 loop is CASSEDPRATGRSGEKLFF. The CDR3 DNA reads TGTGCCAGCAGTGAAGACCCGCGCGCCACAGGGCGGTCGGGTGAAAAACTGTTTTTT.

This rearrangement joins TRBV10-3 to TRBJ1-6; possible D gene TRBD1, 5 bases. The CDR3 extends over 17 amino acids. Trimming stripped 2 bases from V and 6 bases from J, with 17 bases between. The germline V gene has CDR1 ENHRY and CDR2 SYGVKD. CDR3 DNA sequence: TGTGCCATCAGTGAGGATCCGGCAGGGAGTGGTAATTCACCCCTCCACTTT. Its translation: CAISEDPAGSGNSPLHF.

V and J are TRBV4-3 and TRBJ2-1; 12 nucleotides agree with TRBD2. The J segment lost 7 bases and the V segment lost 4 bases, leaving 2 bases of the junction unmatched. CDR1 is LGHNA and CDR2 is YSLEER in the germline V gene. The CDR3 covers 14 residues. This chain's CDR3 is CASSPGTSGNEQFF. As DNA, the CDR3 is TGCGCCAGCAGCCCCGGGACTAGCGGGAATGAGCAGTTCTTC.

The gene calls are TRBV28 and TRBJ2-3; no reliable D call. CDR1 is MDHEN and CDR2 is SYDVKM in the germline V gene. V gave up 5 bases and J gave up 5 bases, with 20 bases separating them. The CDR3 has 16 residues. CDR3 amino acids: CASSPTGPASKDTQYF. In DNA form, the CDR3 reads TGTGCCAGCAGTCCAACCGGGCCAGCCTCCAAAGATACGCAGTATTTT.

This clone was seen only once. The chain combines TRBV5-1 with TRBJ2-7; tentative D call: TRBD2 (7 bases). CDR3 size: 15 residues. Trimming removed 0 bases at V and 3 bases at J, with 13 bases between. Germline loops: CDR1 SGHRS, CDR2 YFSETQ. The CDR3 bases are TGCGCCAGCAGCTTGGTTGCGGGGGCTCTCTACGAGCAGTACTTC. It specifies CASSLVAGALYEQYF.

The chain joins TRBV10-2 to TRBJ1-1, with no clear D. CDR3 size: 11 residues. The germline CDR1 and CDR2 sequences are WSHSY and SAAADI. Trimming shortened V by 8 bases and J by 0 bases, and 4 bases separated the two germline ends. CDR3 sequence reads: CASGMNTEAFF. The CDR3, as DNA: TGCGCCAGCGGTATGAACACTGAAGCTTTCTTT.

The J gene is TRBJ1-3, the V gene TRBV6-6, with a possible D match to TRBD1 (6 bases). This CDR3 contains 16 residues. The V end lost 0 bases, the J end lost 1 base, and 10 bases lay between the germline ends. The V gene's germline CDR1 is MNHNY and CDR2 SVGAGI (reference sequence). CDR3 protein: CASSYSNRVSGNTIYF. The CDR3 DNA is TGTGCCAGCAGTTACTCCAACAGGGTTTCTGGAAACACCATATATTTT.

The chain joins TRBV5-6 to TRBJ2-3, with unresolved D. CDR1 is SGHDT, CDR2 YYEEEE, per germline. V gave up 0 bases and J gave up 6 bases, with 11 bases separating them. CDR3 length: 14 residues. CDR3: CASSLEGYVDTQYF. CDR3 coding DNA: TGTGCCAGCAGCTTGGAAGGGTATGTTGATACGCAGTATTTT.

The chain has TRBV28 and TRBJ1-2; a weak D match, TRBD1 (5 bases). Germline V gives CDR1 MDHEN, CDR2 SYDVKM. The germline V and J ends were trimmed by 5 bases and 5 bases, with 24 bases remaining between them. This CDR3 is built from 17 residues. CDR3 bases: TGTGCCAGCAGTCTTCGGGACCCCTACTTGATTACTTATGGCTACACCTTC. It translates to CASSLRDPYLITYGYTF.

The CDR3 reads CASRGSGGHYEQYF. The CDR3 region has the DNA TGTGCCAGCAGAGGGTCCGGCGGTCACTACGAGCAGTACTTC. This rearrangement joins TRBV28 to TRBJ2-7; D uncertain. CDR1 MDHEN and CDR2 SYDVKM come from the germline V gene. V was clipped by 6 bases and J by 3 bases, with 15 bases between them. CDR3 length equals 14 residues.

The V call is TRBV4-3, the J call TRBJ2-3, with D perhaps TRBD1 (6 bases). Germline V gene data show CDR1 as LGHNA and CDR2 as YSLEER. CDR3 length: 17 residues. Between the trimmed V and J ends, which lost 0 bases and 0 bases, there was a span of 13 bases. CDR3 DNA sequence: TGCGCCAGCAGCCAAGAGGTAGGGGGTGCTAGCACAGATACGCAGTATTTT. It translates to CASSQEVGGASTDTQYF.

The chain carries TRBV6-5 and TRBJ1-1; D possibly corresponds to TRBD1 (5 bases). The CDR3 contains 16 residues. The germline CDR1 and CDR2 sequences are MNHEY and SVGAGI. The V end was cut by 2 bases, the J end by 0 bases, with 13 bases between. The CDR3 DNA reads TGTGCCAGCAGTTACCGCCCGGGACTAATGAACACTGAAGCTTTCTTT. As protein: CASSYRPGLMNTEAFF.

This sequence joins TRBV9 and TRBJ2-4, with 7 bases matching TRBD2. V dropped 3 bases and J dropped 1; count of bases not matched to a gene: 4. The germline V gene encodes CDR1 SGDLS and CDR2 YYNGEE. This CDR3 contains 15 residues. CDR3 nucleotide sequence: TGTGCCAGCAGCGCCATCGGGGGGGCCAAAAACATTCAGTACTTC. It specifies CASSAIGGAKNIQYF.

The V call is TRBV19, the J call TRBJ1-2; TRBD1 aligns across 9 bases. The V and J ends lost 5 bases and 4 bases, in that order; junction bases with no gene match: 8. The CDR3 is made up of 15 amino acids. CDR1 LNHDA and CDR2 SQIVND come from the germline V gene (reference sequence). This CDR3 reads CASSHGTGTTYGYTF. In DNA form, the CDR3 reads TGTGCCAGTAGTCACGGGACAGGGACGACCTATGGCTACACCTTC.

J is TRBJ2-7 and V is TRBV10-3; possible D gene TRBD2, 7 bases. Trimming shortened V by 9 bases and J by 6 bases, and 15 bases separated the two germline ends. This CDR3 has 12 residues. Germline-derived CDR1 and CDR2 are ENHRY and SYGVKD. The CDR3 nucleotides read TGTGCCATGTGGGGGGGCAAGGGCGAGCAGTACTTC. Its translation: CAMWGGKGEQYF.

This clone showed up just a few times. The chain recombines TRBV10-1 with TRBJ1-2; maybe TRBD1 (6 bases). Germline V gene lookup returns CDR1 WNHNN and CDR2 SYGVQD (reference sequence). Trimming pared 2 bases from V and 4 bases from J, leaving 8 bases between. The CDR3 totals 13 residues. The DNA of the CDR3 is TGCGCCAGCAGTGAGAACAGGGCCTATGGCTACACCTTC. It specifies CASSENRAYGYTF.

The chain links TRBV9 to TRBJ2-7, with no clear D. The germline V and J ends were trimmed by 2 bases and 2 bases, with 8 bases remaining between them. This CDR3 is 13 amino acids long. CDR1 is SGDLS and CDR2 is YYNGEE in the germline V gene. CDR3 nucleotides: TGTGCCAGCAGCGTTACCCCGACCTACGAGCAGTACTTC. Residues: CASSVTPTYEQYF.

This clone was recorded once. The chain combines TRBV27 with TRBJ2-3; D remains ambiguous. Germline V gene sequence: CDR1 MNHEY, CDR2 SMNVEV (reference sequence). The CDR3 runs to 16 residues. V was clipped by 4 bases and J by 0 bases, with 14 bases between them. The CDR3 loop reads CASSSRVLISTDTQYF. The DNA for the CDR3 is TGTGCCAGCAGTTCACGGGTGTTAATTAGCACAGATACGCAGTATTTT.